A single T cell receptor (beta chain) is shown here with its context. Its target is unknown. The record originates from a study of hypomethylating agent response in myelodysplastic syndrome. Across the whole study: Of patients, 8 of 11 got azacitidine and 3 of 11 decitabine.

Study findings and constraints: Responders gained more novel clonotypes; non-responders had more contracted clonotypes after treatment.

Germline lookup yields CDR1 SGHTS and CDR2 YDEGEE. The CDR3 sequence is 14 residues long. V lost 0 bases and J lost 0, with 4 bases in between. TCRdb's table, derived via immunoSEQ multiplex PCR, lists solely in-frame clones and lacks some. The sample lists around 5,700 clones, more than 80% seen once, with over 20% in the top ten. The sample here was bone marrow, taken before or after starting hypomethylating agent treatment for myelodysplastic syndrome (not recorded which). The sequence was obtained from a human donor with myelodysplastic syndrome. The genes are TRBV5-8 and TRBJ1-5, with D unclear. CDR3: CASSLDLSNQPQHF. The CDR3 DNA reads TGTGCCAGCAGCTTGGACCTTAGCAATCAGCCCCAGCATTTT. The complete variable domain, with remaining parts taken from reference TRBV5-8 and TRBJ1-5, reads EAGVTQSPTHLIKTRGQQATLRCSPISGHTSVYWYQQALGLGLQFLLWYDEGEERNRGNFPPRFSGRQFPNYSSELNVNALELEDSALYLCASSLDLSNQPQHFGDGTRLSIL.